This TCR beta chain was identified during a study of vaccination and CD4 T cells after COVID-19. The wider study: Everyone enrolled got two doses of BNT162b2 or mRNA-1273 vaccine. Cellular stimulation was performed using overlapping spike peptides derived from SARS-CoV-2, HCoV-NL63, HCoV-OC43 and HCoV-229E. Study-level points and caveats: Vaccine-specific clones in convalescent patients were spike mono-reactive in 304 of 307 cases.

Treatment described: roughly 11-day PBMC culture with coronavirus spike peptide pools or control peptides (ViraFEST assay). Upon completion of under twelve days of culture, CD4+ T cells were isolated via negative selection. About this clonotype itself: The antigen is not known.

Cultured CD4+ T cell DNA underwent sequencing with the Oncomine TCR Beta short-read assay. TCRdb itself ran the PCR reads through MiXCR, one entry per CDR3 protein. This table holds under 20,000 distinct CDR3 sequences, roughly 51% found once. Per germline, CDR1 DFQATT and CDR2 SNEGSKA (reference sequence). The CDR3 has 13 residues. This rearrangement joins TRBV20-1 to TRBJ1-1; D remains unclear. Specimen: cultured CD4+ T cells from blood, collected after SARS-CoV-2 vaccination. The sequence came from a human donor with COVID-19. Written as DNA, the CDR3 is TGCGGAGGGAGACGGAACATGAACACTGAAGCTTTCTTT. The encoded protein is CGGRRNMNTEAFF.